The 14 T cell receptor beta chains presented below share a single source sample, sequenced in a study of CD8 T cells in acute hepatitis C reinfection. Produced via immunoSEQ multiplex PCR; TCRdb's table is partial and in-frame only. The table includes about 38,000 clones, 70% to 90% detected once. The sample's time point: naive CD8 control sorted from an acute-time-point sample. Sequencing input: naive CD8+ T cells from PBMCs. The origin of the receptors is a woman younger than 35 who spontaneously cleared hepatitis C infection.

This clone was detected once. This rearrangement joins TRBV5-1 to TRBJ2-3; the D is unclear. This CDR3 comprises 13 residues. V lost 4 bases, J lost 4 bases, and 10 bases lay in between. Germline CDR1 is SGHRS and CDR2 is YFSETQ. The CDR3 nucleotides are TGCGCCAGCAGCAGCCATAGGGCAGATACGCAGTATTTT. Its translation: CASSSHRADTQYF.

This clone was observed a few times. The V call is TRBV5-1, the J call TRBJ2-2; 10 bases align to TRBD1. Germline V CDR1 and CDR2: SGHRS, YFSETQ. The CDR3 has 14 residues. V lost 7 bases to trimming and J lost 5 bases; unmatched junction nucleotides: 5. CDR3 coding DNA: TGCGCCAGCGAGGGACAGGGGCGGACCGGGGAGCTGTTTTTT. Translation gives CASEGQGRTGELFF.

The rearrangement links TRBV27 to TRBJ2-7; no firm D call. The germline V gene has CDR1 MNHEY and CDR2 SMNVEV (reference sequence). V was clipped by 3 bases and J by 2 bases, with 14 bases between them. There are 15 residues in the CDR3. In nucleotides, the CDR3 is TGTGCCAGCAGTTTTGGAGCCGGGCCTGCCTACGAGCAGTACTTC. Protein sequence: CASSFGAGPAYEQYF.

This sequence joins TRBV7-9 and TRBJ2-6; the match to TRBD2 covers 8 bases. V dropped 5 bases and J dropped 0; count of bases not matched to a gene: 6. The CDR3 contains 17 residues. CDR1 is SEHNR and CDR2 is FQNEAQ in the germline V gene (reference sequence). Here the CDR3 DNA reads TGTGCCAGCAGCCGAGTAGCGGGATACTCTGGGGCCAACGTCCTGACTTTC. Residues: CASSRVAGYSGANVLTF.

J is TRBJ2-1 and V is TRBV4-1; D is uncertain. The germline V gene has CDR1 MGHRA and CDR2 YSYEKL. Trimming shortened V by 5 bases and J by 4 bases, and 18 bases separated the two germline ends. The CDR3 is 16 amino acids. The CDR3 coding sequence is TGCGCCAGCAGCAAAGGCCTAGGGTCGATTTACAATGAGCAGTTCTTC. Amino acids: CASSKGLGSIYNEQFF.

The V gene is TRBV11-2, the J gene TRBJ2-7; a weak D match, TRBD2 (5 bases). Trimming took off 1 base at V and 1 base at J, with 11 bases between the two ends. Germline CDR1 reads SGHAT; CDR2 reads FQNNGV. CDR3 length equals 15 residues. The CDR3 reads CASSLVHGKSYEQYF. CDR3 nucleotide sequence: TGTGCCAGCAGCTTAGTTCACGGGAAGTCCTACGAGCAGTACTTC.

The chain uses TRBV6-1 and TRBJ2-5; perhaps TRBD1 as D (5 bases). This CDR3 has 13 residues. The V end was cut by 2 bases, the J end by 5 bases, with 9 bases between. In germline, CDR1 is MNHNS, CDR2 SASEGT. This CDR3 reads CASSEYRMETQYF. Written as DNA, the CDR3 is TGTGCCAGCAGTGAATACAGGATGGAGACCCAGTACTTC.

The chain uses TRBV6-5 and TRBJ2-7, with D possibly TRBD1 on 5 matching bases. The CDR3 has 14 residues. The V gene's germline CDR1 is MNHEY and CDR2 SVGAGI. V lost 4 bases and J lost 1, with 11 bases in between. CDR3 in amino acids: CASSWSGASYEQYF. For the CDR3, the DNA is TGTGCCAGCAGTTGGTCTGGGGCATCCTACGAGCAGTACTTC.

This clone turned up a few times. For the CDR3, the DNA is TGTGCCAGCTCTGGCGGGGAGGGCCTTCCCCACGAGCAGTACTTC. Residues: CASSGGEGLPHEQYF. The chain uses TRBV7-9 and TRBJ2-7, with 7 bases matching TRBD2. Per germline, CDR1 SEHNR and CDR2 FQNEAQ (reference sequence). The CDR3 runs to 15 residues. V was clipped by 8 bases and J by 5 bases; unmatched bases: 15.

The chain joins TRBV2 to TRBJ2-5; possibly TRBD1 or TRBD2 for D (6 bases each). The CDR3 length is 12 residues. Trimming removed 8 bases from V and 7 bases from J, with 14 bases in between. The germline gives CDR1 SNHLY, CDR2 FYNNEI. CDR3 sequence: CASSRGVGTQYF. CDR3 DNA: TGTGCCAGCTCTAGGGGGGTCGGGACCCAGTACTTC.

V is TRBV6-5 and J is TRBJ2-3; D is unresolved. The germline CDR1 and CDR2 sequences are MNHEY and SVGAGI. V gave up 0 bases and J gave up 2 bases, with 12 bases separating them. The CDR3 is 16 residues long. CDR3 region: CASSYSRQQNTDTQYF. In DNA form, the CDR3 reads TGTGCCAGCAGTTACTCGAGGCAGCAAAACACAGATACGCAGTATTTT.

This chain joins TRBV30 and TRBJ2-1, with 7 positions matching TRBD2. The CDR3 totals 14 residues. Trimming removed 4 bases from V and 4 bases from J; junction bases left unmatched: 7. Germline CDR1 GTSNPN, CDR2 SVGIG (reference sequence). The CDR3 spells CAWNREAGYNEQFF. CDR3 DNA: TGTGCCTGGAACCGGGAGGCTGGTTACAATGAGCAGTTCTTC.

The chain links TRBV27 to TRBJ1-6, with 7 bases fitting TRBD1. The CDR3 is 14 amino acids. V shed 6 bases, J shed 6 bases, and the junction held 5 bases outside the gene matches. Germline V gene lookup returns CDR1 MNHEY and CDR2 SMNVEV (reference sequence). The CDR3 protein is CASRLDRANSPLHF. CDR3 coding DNA: TGTGCCAGCAGACTCGACAGGGCTAATTCACCCCTCCACTTT.

This chain links TRBV5-4 with TRBJ2-5; D possibly uses TRBD1 or TRBD2 (5 bases each). Trimming shortened V by 2 bases and J by 0 bases, and 11 bases separated the two germline ends. CDR3 length equals 15 residues. The germline V gene encodes CDR1 SGHNT and CDR2 YYREEE (reference sequence). The CDR3 loop reads CASSFIGGYQETQYF. CDR3 nucleotides: TGTGCCAGCAGCTTTATTGGGGGTTACCAAGAGACCCAGTACTTC.